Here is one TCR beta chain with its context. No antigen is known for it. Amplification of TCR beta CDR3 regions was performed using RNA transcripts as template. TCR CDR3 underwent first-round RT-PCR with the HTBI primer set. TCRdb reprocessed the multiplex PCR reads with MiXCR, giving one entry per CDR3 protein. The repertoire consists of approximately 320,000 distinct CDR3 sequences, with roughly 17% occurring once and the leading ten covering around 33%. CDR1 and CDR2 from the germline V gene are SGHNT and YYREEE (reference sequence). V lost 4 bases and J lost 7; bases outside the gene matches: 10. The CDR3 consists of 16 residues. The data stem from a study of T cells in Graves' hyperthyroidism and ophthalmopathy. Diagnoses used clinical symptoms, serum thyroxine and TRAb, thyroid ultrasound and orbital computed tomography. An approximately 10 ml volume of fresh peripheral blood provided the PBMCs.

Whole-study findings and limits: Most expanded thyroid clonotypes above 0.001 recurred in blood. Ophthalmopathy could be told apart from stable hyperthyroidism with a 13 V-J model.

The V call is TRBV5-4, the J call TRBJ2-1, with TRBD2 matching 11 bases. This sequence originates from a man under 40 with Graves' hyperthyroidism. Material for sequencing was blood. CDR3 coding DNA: TGTGCCAGCAGCCCATTAGCGGGAGGGATAGGGAATGAGCAGTTCTTC. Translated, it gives CASSPLAGGIGNEQFF.